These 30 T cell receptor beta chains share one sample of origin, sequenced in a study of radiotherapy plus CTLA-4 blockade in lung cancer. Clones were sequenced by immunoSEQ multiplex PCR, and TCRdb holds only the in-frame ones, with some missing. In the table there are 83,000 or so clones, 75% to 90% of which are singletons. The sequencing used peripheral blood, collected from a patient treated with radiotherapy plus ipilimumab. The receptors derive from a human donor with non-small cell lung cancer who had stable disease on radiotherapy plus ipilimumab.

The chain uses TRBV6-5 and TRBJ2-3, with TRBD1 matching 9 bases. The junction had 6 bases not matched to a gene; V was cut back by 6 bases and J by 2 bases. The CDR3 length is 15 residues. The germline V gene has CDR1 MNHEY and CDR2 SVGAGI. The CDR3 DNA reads TGTGCCAGCAGCCTCGGGACAGGGCTCACAGATACGCAGTATTTT. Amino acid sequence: CASSLGTGLTDTQYF.

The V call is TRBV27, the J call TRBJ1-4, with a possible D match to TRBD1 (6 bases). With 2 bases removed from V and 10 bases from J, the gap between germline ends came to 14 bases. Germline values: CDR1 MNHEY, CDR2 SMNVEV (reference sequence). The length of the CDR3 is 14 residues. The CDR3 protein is CASSLGQKGGKLFF. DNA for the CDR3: TGTGCCAGCAGTTTAGGCCAGAAAGGGGGAAAACTGTTTTTT.

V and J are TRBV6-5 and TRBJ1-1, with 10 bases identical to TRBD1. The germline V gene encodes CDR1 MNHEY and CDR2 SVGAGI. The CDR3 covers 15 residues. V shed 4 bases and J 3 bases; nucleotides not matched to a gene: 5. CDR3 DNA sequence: TGTGCCAGCAGTTGGGACAGGGGACGGGACACTGAAGCTTTCTTT. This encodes CASSWDRGRDTEAFF.

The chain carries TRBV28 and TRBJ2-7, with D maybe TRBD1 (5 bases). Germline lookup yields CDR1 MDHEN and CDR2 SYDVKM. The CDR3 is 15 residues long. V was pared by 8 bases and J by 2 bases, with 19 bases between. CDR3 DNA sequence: TGTGCCAGCCTAGGAAATGGCAGGGAAACCTACGAGCAGTACTTC. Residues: CASLGNGRETYEQYF.

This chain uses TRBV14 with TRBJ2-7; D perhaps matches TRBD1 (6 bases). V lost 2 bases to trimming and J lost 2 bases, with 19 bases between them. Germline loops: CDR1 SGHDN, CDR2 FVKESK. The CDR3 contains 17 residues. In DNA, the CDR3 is TGTGCCAGCAGCCAAAAAGTGCAGGGGCCCGGTCCCTACGAGCAGTACTTC. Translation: CASSQKVQGPGPYEQYF.

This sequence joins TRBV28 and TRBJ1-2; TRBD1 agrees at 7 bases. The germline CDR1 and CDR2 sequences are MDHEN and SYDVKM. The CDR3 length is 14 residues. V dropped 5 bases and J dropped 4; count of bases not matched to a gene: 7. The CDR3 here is CASSPNRGLYGYTF. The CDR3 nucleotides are TGTGCCAGCAGTCCAAACAGGGGCCTCTATGGCTACACCTTC.

The CDR3 reads CASSEYRQSQETQYF. CDR3 nucleotide sequence: TGTGCCAGCAGTGAATACCGACAGTCCCAAGAGACCCAGTACTTC. The chain has TRBV25-1 and TRBJ2-5; a possible D gene is TRBD1 (5 bases). Deletions cut 0 bases from V and 1 base from J, with 9 bases between. The CDR3 contains 15 residues. Looked up from germline, CDR1 is MGHDK and CDR2 is SYGVNS.

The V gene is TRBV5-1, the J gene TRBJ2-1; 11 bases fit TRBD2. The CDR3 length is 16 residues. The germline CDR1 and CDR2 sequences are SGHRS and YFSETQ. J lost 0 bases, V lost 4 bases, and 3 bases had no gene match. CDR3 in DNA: TGCGCCAGCAGCAGTAGCGGGGGGGCCTCCTACAATGAGCAGTTCTTC. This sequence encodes CASSSSGGASYNEQFF.

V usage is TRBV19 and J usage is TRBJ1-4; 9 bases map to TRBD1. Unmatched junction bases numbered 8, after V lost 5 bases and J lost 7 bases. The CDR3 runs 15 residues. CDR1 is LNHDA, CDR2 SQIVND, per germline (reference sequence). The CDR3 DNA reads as TGTGCCAGTAGTCCCCGGGACAGGGTCGTTGAAAAACTGTTTTTT. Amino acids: CASSPRDRVVEKLFF.

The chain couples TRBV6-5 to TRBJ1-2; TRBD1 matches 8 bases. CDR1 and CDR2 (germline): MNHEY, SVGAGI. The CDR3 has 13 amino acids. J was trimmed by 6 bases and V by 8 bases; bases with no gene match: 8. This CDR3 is CASQGQGSHGYTF. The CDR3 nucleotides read TGTGCCAGCCAAGGACAGGGCTCTCATGGCTACACCTTC.

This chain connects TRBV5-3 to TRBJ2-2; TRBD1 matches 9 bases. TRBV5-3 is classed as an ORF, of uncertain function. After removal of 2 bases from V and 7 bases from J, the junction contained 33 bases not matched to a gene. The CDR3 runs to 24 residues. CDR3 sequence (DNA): TGTGCCAGAAGCTTCGTCCACTGTCCGGCGGACAGGGGTATGGTCTACGGTTCGGGCGGGGAGCTGTTTTTT. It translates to CARSFVHCPADRGMVYGSGGELFF.

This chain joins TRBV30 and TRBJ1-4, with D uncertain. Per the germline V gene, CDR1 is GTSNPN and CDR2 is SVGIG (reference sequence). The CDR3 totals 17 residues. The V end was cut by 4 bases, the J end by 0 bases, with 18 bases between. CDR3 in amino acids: CAWIPRGREATNEKLFF. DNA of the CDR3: TGTGCCTGGATCCCACGAGGAAGGGAAGCAACTAATGAAAAACTGTTTTTT. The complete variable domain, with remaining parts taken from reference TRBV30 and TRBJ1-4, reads SQTIHQWPATLVQPVGSPLSLECTVEGTSNPNLYWYRQAAGRGLQLLFYSVGIGQISSEVPQNLSASRPQDRQFILSSKKLLLSDSGFYLCAWIPRGREATNEKLFFGSGTQLSVL.

The CDR3 DNA reads TGTGCCAGCAGTTTGAGGTTACGGGGTTGGGTTCGGGTGCCCGGGGAGCTGTTTTTT. It specifies CASSLRLRGWVRVPGELFF. The V and J genes are TRBV28 and TRBJ2-2; D might be TRBD2 (5 bases). The V gene lost 3 bases and the J gene lost 6 bases, with 26 bases spanning the gap. The CDR3 length is 19 residues. Germline loops: CDR1 MDHEN, CDR2 SYDVKM.

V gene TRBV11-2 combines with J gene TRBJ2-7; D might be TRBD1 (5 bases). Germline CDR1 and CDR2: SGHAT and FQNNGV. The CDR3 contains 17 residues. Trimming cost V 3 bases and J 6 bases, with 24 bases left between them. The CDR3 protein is CASSFASGSSWGLEQYF. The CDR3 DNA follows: TGTGCCAGCAGCTTCGCCTCTGGGTCCTCATGGGGCCTCGAGCAGTACTTC.

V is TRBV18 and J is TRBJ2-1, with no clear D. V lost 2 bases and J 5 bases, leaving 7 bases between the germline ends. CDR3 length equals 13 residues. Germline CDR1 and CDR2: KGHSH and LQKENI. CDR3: CASSPGNDNEQFF. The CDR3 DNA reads TGTGCCAGCTCACCAGGAAACGACAATGAGCAGTTCTTC.

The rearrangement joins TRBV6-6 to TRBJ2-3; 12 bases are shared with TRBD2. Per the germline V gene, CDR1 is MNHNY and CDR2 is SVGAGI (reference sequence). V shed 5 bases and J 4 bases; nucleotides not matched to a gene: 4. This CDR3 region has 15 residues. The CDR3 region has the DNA TGTGCCAGCAGTCCGGGACTAGCGGGCGCAGATACGCAGTATTTT. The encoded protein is CASSPGLAGADTQYF.

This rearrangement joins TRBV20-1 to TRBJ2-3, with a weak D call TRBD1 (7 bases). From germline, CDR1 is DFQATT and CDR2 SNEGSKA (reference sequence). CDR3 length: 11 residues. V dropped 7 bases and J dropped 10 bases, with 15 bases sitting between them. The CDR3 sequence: CSVQGGQSQYF. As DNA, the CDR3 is TGCAGTGTCCAGGGGGGACAATCGCAGTATTTT.

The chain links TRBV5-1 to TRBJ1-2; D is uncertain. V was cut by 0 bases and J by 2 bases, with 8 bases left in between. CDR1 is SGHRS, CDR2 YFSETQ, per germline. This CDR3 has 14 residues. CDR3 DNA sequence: TGCGCCAGCAGCTTGGTCGGCACAAACTATGGCTACACCTTC. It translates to CASSLVGTNYGYTF.

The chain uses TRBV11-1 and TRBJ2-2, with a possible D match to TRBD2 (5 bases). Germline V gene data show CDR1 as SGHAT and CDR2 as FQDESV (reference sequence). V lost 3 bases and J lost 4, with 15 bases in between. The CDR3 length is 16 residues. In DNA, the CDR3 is TGTGCCAGCAGCTTTGGGAAGCGGTCGGCCACCGGGGAGCTGTTTTTT. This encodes CASSFGKRSATGELFF.

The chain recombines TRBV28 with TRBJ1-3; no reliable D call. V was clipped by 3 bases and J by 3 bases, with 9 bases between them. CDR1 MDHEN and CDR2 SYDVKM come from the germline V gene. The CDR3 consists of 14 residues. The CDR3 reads CASSLVRVGNTIYF. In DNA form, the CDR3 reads TGTGCCAGCAGTTTGGTCAGAGTTGGAAACACCATATATTTT.

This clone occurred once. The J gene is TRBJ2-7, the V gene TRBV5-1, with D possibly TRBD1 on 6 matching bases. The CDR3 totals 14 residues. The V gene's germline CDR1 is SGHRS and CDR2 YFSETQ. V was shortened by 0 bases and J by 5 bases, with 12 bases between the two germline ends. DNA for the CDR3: TGCGCCAGCAGCTTGGACAGGGTCGTTGACGAGCAGTACTTC. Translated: CASSLDRVVDEQYF.

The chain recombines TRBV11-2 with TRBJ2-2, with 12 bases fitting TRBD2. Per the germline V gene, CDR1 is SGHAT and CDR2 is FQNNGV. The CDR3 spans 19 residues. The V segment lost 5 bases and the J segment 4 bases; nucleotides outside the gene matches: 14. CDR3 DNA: TGTGCCAGCAGCGCACACCGGACTAGCGGGGTTATCCCCACCGGGGAGCTGTTTTTT. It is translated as CASSAHRTSGVIPTGELFF.

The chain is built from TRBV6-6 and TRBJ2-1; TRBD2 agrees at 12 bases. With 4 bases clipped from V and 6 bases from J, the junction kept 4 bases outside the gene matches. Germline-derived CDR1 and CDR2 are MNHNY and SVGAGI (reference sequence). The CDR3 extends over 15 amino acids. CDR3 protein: CASSFPLAGGNEQFF. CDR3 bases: TGTGCCAGCAGTTTCCCACTAGCGGGGGGCAATGAGCAGTTCTTC.

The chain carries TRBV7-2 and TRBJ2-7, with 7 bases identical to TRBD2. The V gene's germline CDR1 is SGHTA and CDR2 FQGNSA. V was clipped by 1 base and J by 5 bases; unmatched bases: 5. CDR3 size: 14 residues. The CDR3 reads CASSLVAGVNEQYF. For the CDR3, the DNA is TGTGCCAGCAGCTTAGTTGCGGGAGTAAACGAGCAGTACTTC.

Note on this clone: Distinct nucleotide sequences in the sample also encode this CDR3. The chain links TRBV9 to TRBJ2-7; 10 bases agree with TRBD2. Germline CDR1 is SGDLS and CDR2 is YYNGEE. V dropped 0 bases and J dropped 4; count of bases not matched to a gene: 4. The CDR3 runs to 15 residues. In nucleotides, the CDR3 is TGTGCCAGCAGCGTAGGTGCAGCGGGAGGGTACGAGCAGTACTTC. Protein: CASSVGAAGGYEQYF.

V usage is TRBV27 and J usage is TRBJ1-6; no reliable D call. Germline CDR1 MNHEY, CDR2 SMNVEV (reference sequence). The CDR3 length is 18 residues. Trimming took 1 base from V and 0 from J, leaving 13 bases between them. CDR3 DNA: TGTGCCAGCAGTTTATACGTCAGCACGAGCTCCTATAATTCACCCCTCCACTTT. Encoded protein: CASSLYVSTSSYNSPLHF.

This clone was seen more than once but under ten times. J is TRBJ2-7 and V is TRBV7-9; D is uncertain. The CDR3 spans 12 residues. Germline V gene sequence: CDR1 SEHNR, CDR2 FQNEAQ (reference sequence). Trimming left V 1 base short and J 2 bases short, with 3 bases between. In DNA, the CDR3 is TGTGCCAGCAGCTTAGTGACCTACGAGCAGTACTTC. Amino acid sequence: CASSLVTYEQYF.

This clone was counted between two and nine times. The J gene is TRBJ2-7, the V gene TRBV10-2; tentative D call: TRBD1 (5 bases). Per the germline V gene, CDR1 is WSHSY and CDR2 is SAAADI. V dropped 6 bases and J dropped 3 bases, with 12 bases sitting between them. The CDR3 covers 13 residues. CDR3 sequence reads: CASRVGPVYEQYF. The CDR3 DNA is TGCGCCAGCAGGGTGGGGCCCGTCTACGAGCAGTACTTC.

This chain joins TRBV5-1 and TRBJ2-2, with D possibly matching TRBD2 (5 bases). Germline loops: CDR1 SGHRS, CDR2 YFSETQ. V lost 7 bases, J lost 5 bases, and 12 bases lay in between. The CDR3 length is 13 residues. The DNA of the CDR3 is TGCGCCAGCGGGTGGGAGAGAACCGGGGAGCTGTTTTTT. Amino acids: CASGWERTGELFF. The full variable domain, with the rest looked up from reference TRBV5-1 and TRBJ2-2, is KAGVTQTPRYLIKTRGQQVTLSCSPISGHRSVSWYQQTPGQGLQFLFEYFSETQRNKGNFPGRFSGRQFSNSRSEMNVSTLELGDSALYLCASGWERTGELFFGEGSRLTVL.

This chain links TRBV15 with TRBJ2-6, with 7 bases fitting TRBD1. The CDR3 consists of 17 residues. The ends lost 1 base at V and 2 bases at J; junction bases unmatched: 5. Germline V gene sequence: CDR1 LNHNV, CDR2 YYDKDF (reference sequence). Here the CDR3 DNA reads TGTGCCACCAGCAGAGGGCCCGGACAGGCTGGGGCCAACGTCCTGACTTTC. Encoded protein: CATSRGPGQAGANVLTF.